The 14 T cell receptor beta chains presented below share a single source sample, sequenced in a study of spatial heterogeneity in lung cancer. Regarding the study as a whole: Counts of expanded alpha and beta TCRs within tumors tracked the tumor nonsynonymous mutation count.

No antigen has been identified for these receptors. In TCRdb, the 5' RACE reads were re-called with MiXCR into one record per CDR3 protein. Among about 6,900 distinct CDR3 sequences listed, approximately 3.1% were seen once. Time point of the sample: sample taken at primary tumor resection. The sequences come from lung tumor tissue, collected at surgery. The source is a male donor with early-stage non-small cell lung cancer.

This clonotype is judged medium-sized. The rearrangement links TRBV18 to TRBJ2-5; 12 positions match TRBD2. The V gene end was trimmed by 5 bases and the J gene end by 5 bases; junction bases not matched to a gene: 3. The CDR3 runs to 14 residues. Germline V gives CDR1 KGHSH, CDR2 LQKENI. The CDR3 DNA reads TGTGCCAGCTCAAGACTAGCGGGAGCTGAGACCCAGTACTTC. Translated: CASSRLAGAETQYF.

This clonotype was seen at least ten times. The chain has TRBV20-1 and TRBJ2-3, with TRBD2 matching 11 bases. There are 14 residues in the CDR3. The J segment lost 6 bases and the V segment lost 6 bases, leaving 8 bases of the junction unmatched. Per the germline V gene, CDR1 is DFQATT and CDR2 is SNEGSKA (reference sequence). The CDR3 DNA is TGCAGTGCCCCGGGACTAGCGGCCCCGGATACGCAGTATTTT. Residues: CSAPGLAAPDTQYF.

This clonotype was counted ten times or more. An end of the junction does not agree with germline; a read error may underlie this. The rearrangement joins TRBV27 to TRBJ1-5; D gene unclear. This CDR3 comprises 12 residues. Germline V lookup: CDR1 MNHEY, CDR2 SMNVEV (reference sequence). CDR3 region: CAIGPSNQPLHF. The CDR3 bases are TGTGCCATCGGTCCCTCAAATCAGCCCCTGCATTTT.

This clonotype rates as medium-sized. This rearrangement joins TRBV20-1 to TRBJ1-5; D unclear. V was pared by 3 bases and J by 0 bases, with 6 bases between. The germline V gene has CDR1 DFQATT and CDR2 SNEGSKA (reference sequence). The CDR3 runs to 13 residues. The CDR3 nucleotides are TGCAGTGCTAGCCCGCATAGCAATCAGCCCCAGCATTTT. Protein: CSASPHSNQPQHF.

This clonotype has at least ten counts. CDR3 DNA sequence: TGTGCCAGCAGTTCTCAATTAGCGGGGAGAACAGATACGCAGTATTTT. This codes for CASSSQLAGRTDTQYF. The V gene is TRBV6-6, the J gene TRBJ2-3, with TRBD2 matching over 8 bases. Germline CDR1 reads MNHNY; CDR2 reads SVGAGI (reference sequence). The CDR3 is 16 amino acids. The junction had 9 bases not matched to a gene; V was cut back by 4 bases and J by 3 bases.

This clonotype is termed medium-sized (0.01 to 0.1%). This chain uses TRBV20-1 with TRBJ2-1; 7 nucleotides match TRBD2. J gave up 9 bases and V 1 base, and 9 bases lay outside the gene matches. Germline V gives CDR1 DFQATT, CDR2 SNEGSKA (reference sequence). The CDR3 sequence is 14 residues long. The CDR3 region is CSARGTGRRSEQFF. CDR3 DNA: TGCAGTGCTAGAGGCACCGGGAGGCGGAGTGAGCAGTTCTTC.

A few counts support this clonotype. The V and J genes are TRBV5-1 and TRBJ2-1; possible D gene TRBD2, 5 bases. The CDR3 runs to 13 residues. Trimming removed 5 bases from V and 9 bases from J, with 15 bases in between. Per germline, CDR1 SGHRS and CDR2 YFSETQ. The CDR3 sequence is CASRPRREGEQFF. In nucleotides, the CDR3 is TGCGCCAGCAGACCCAGACGAGAGGGTGAGCAGTTCTTC.

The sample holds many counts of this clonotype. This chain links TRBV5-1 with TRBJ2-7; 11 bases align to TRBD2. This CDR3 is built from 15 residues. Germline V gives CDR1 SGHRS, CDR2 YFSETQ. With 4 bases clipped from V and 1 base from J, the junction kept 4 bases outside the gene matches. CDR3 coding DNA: TGCGCCAGCAGCACCGGGACTAGCGGTTCCTACGAGCAGTACTTC. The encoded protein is CASSTGTSGSYEQYF.

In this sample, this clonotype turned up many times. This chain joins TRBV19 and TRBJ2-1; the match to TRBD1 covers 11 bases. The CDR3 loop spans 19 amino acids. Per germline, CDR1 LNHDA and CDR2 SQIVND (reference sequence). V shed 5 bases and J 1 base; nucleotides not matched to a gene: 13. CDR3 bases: TGTGCCAGTAGTTTCGGACAGGGGGCCTTCGCTGTGTCCTACAATGAGCAGTTCTTC. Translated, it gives CASSFGQGAFAVSYNEQFF.

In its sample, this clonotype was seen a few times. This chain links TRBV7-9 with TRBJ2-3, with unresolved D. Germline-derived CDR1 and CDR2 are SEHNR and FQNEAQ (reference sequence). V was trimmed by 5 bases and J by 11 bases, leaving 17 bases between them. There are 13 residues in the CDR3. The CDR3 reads CASSPPTVPEQYF. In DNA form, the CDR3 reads TGTGCCAGCAGCCCTCCAACGGTCCCCGAGCAGTATTTT.

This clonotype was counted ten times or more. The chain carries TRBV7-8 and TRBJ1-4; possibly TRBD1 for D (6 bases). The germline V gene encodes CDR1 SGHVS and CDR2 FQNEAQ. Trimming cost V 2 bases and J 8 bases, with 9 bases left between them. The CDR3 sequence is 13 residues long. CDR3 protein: CASSLRGSEKLFF. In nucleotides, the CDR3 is TGTGCCAGCAGCTTAAGGGGGAGCGAAAAACTGTTTTTT.

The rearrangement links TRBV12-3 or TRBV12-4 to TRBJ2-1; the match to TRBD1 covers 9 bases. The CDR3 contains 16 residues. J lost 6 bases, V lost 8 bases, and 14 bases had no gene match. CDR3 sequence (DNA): TGTGCCAGCTCCGGGACAGGGTTTAAGGGTCCCAATGAGCAGTTCTTC. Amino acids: CASSGTGFKGPNEQFF.

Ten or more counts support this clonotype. CDR3 coding DNA: TGCAGTGCTAGTGCCCTTAGCGGGGGGGCCGGGGATACGCAGTATTTT. It yields the protein CSASALSGGAGDTQYF. The J gene is TRBJ2-3, the V gene TRBV20-1; 11 bases line up with TRBD2. In germline, CDR1 is DFQATT, CDR2 SNEGSKA (reference sequence). V dropped 3 bases and J dropped 6; count of bases not matched to a gene: 11. This CDR3 contains 16 residues.

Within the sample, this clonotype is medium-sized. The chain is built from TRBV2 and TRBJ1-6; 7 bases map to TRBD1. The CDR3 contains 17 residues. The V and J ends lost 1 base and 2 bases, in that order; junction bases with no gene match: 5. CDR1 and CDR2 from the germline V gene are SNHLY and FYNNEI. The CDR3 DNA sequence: TGTGCCAGCAGTGAAGTCGACAGGGCTCCCTATAATTCACCCCTCCACTTT. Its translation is CASSEVDRAPYNSPLHF.